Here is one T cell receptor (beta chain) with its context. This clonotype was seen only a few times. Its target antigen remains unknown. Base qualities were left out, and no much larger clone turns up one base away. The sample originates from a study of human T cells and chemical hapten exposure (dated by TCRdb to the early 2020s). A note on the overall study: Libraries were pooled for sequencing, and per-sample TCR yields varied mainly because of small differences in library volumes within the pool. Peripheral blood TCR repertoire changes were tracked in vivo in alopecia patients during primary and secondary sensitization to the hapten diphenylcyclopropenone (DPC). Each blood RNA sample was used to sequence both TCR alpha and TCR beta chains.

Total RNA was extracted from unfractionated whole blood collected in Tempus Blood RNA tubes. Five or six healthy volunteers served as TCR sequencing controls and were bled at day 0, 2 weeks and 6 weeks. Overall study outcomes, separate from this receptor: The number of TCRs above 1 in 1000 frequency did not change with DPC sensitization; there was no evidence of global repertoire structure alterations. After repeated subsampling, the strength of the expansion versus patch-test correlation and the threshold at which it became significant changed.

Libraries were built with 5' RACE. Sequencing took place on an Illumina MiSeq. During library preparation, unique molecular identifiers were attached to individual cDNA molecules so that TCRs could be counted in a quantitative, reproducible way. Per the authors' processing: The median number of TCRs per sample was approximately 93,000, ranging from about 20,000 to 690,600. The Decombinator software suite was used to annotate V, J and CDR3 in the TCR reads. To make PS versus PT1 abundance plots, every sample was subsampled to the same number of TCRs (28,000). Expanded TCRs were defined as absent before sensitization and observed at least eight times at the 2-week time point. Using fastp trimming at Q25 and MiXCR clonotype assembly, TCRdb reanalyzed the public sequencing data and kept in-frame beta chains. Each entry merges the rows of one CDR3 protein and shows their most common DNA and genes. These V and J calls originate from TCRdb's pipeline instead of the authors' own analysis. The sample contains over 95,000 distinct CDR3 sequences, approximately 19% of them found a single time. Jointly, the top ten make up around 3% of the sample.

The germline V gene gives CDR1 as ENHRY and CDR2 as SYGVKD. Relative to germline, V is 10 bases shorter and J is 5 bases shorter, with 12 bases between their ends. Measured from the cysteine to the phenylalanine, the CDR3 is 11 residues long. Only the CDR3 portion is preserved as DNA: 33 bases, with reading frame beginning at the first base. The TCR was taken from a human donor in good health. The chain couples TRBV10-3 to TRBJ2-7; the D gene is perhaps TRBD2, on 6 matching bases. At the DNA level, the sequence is TGTGCCAGCAGGAGGGCCAACGAGCAGTACTTC. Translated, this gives CASRRANEQYF.